This T cell receptor (beta chain) is from a study of cytomegalovirus exposure and HLA in healthy donors. This clone turned up a few times. Its antigen is currently unknown. Study results and caveats: Most subjects' HLA-A and HLA-B alleles were reportedly predicted from TCR beta sequences. The study labeled roughly 160 TCR beta chains cytomegalovirus-associated.

CDR1 and CDR2 (germline): MGHRA, YSYEKL. CDR3 length: 14 residues. The V and J ends lost 3 bases and 6 bases, in that order; junction bases with no gene match: 4. PCR employed 60 Vbeta and 13 Jbeta primers. This table comes from immunoSEQ multiplex PCR, and its TCRdb copy is limited to in-frame clones, with some not included. The sample lists approximately 130,000 clones; about 85% were seen once. Sequencing was done on a sample of PBMCs. The sequence was collected from a boy aged 10-17 years in good health and CMV-seronegative. The chain couples TRBV4-1 to TRBJ1-5; 8 bases fit TRBD1. The CDR3 nucleotides are TGCGCCAGCAGCCAGACAGGGGCCAGTCAGCCCCAGCATTTT. It codes for CASSQTGASQPQHF.